A single sample is the source of the 8 T cell receptor beta chains below, sequenced in a study of blood T cell repertoires in COVID-19. Some clones are missing from TCRdb's copy, which holds only in-frame ones; the method was immunoSEQ multiplex PCR. The sample gives some 450,000 clones, approximately 88% of which show up once; roughly an eighth is in the top ten. The specimen sequenced was peripheral blood. The receptors shown here come from a woman in her 50s with COVID-19, enrolled during active disease.

In its sample, this clone was seen once. This chain joins TRBV19 and TRBJ1-2, with D uncertain. The CDR3 consists of 14 residues. Germline CDR1 and CDR2: LNHDA and SQIVND (reference sequence). V was pared by 2 bases and J by 5 bases, with 12 bases between. The CDR3 nucleotides read TGTGCCAGTAGTATACTCCCTGGAGGGTATGGCTACACCTTC. Translating it yields CASSILPGGYGYTF.

The J gene is TRBJ2-7, the V gene TRBV5-1; no clear D. V dropped 5 bases and J dropped 6 bases, with 12 bases sitting between them. CDR3 size: 12 residues. Per germline, CDR1 SGHRS and CDR2 YFSETQ. The DNA of the CDR3 is TGCGCCAGCAGTTATCGGTTCTCCGAGCAGTACTTC. Translated: CASSYRFSEQYF.

The V and J genes are TRBV7-9 and TRBJ1-1, with D unclear. With 1 base removed from V and 5 bases from J, the gap between germline ends came to 8 bases. Looked up from germline, CDR1 is SEHNR and CDR2 is FQNEAQ (reference sequence). This CDR3 has 13 amino acids. The CDR3: CASSLGGHTEAFF. Written as DNA, the CDR3 is TGTGCCAGCAGCTTAGGAGGTCATACTGAAGCTTTCTTT.

CDR3 in amino acids: CAWGRDRGSDRYEQYF. The CDR3 bases are TGTGCCTGGGGCCGGGACAGGGGGTCGGATCGATACGAGCAGTACTTC. This chain links TRBV30 with TRBJ2-7; TRBD1 agrees at 11 bases. After removal of 5 bases from V and 4 bases from J, the junction contained 13 bases not matched to a gene. From germline, CDR1 is GTSNPN and CDR2 SVGIG (reference sequence). The CDR3 is made up of 16 amino acids.

The V and J genes are TRBV13 and TRBJ2-1; D perhaps matches TRBD2 (6 bases). V was pared by 5 bases and J by 0 bases, with 17 bases between. The CDR3 is made up of 17 amino acids. Looked up from germline, CDR1 is PRHDT and CDR2 is FYEKMQ (reference sequence). CDR3 DNA sequence: TGTGCCAGCAGCGAGGGCCGGGGGTTGAGCTCCTACAATGAGCAGTTCTTC. It yields the protein CASSEGRGLSSYNEQFF.

This clone was detected only once. The chain recombines TRBV6-5 with TRBJ1-1; D is perhaps TRBD1 (6 bases). This CDR3 is 15 amino acids long. V lost 6 bases to trimming and J lost 3 bases, with 17 bases between them. Per the germline V gene, CDR1 is MNHEY and CDR2 is SVGAGI. CDR3 in amino acids: CASSPTGAPDTEAFF. For the CDR3, the DNA is TGTGCCAGCAGCCCGACAGGAGCCCCTGACACTGAAGCTTTCTTT.

V usage is TRBV5-1 and J usage is TRBJ2-4, with 8 bases that match TRBD1. Germline CDR1 SGHRS, CDR2 YFSETQ. The CDR3 loop spans 14 amino acids. V lost 4 bases, J lost 5 bases, and 5 bases stayed unmatched. CDR3 residues: CASSMSTGENIQYF. CDR3 nucleotides: TGCGCCAGCAGCATGTCGACAGGGGAAAACATTCAGTACTTC.

The rearrangement joins TRBV11-1 to TRBJ1-6; 9 bases are a match to TRBD1. Germline V lookup: CDR1 SGHAT, CDR2 FQDESV (reference sequence). J lost 6 bases, V lost 1 base, and 1 base had no gene match. This CDR3 has 15 amino acids. The CDR3 spells CASSLGQGGNSPLHF. The CDR3 DNA sequence: TGTGCCAGCAGCTTAGGACAGGGGGGTAATTCACCCCTCCACTTT.